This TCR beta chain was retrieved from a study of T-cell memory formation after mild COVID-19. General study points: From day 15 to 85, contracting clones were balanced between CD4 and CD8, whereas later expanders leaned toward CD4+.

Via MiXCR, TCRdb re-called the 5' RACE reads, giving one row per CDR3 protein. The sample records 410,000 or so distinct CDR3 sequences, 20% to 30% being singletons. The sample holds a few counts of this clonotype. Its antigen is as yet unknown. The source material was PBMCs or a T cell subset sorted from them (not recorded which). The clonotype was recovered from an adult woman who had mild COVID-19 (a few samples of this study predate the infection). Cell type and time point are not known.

CDR3 amino acids: CASSLAAANYGYTF. The CDR3 bases are TGTGCCAGCAGCTTAGCAGCGGCTAACTATGGCTACACCTTC. The rearrangement joins TRBV7-2 to TRBJ1-2; no definite D call. The CDR3 consists of 14 residues. V lost 0 bases, J lost 0 bases, and 5 bases lay in between. CDR1 and CDR2 (germline): SGHTA, FQGNSA.